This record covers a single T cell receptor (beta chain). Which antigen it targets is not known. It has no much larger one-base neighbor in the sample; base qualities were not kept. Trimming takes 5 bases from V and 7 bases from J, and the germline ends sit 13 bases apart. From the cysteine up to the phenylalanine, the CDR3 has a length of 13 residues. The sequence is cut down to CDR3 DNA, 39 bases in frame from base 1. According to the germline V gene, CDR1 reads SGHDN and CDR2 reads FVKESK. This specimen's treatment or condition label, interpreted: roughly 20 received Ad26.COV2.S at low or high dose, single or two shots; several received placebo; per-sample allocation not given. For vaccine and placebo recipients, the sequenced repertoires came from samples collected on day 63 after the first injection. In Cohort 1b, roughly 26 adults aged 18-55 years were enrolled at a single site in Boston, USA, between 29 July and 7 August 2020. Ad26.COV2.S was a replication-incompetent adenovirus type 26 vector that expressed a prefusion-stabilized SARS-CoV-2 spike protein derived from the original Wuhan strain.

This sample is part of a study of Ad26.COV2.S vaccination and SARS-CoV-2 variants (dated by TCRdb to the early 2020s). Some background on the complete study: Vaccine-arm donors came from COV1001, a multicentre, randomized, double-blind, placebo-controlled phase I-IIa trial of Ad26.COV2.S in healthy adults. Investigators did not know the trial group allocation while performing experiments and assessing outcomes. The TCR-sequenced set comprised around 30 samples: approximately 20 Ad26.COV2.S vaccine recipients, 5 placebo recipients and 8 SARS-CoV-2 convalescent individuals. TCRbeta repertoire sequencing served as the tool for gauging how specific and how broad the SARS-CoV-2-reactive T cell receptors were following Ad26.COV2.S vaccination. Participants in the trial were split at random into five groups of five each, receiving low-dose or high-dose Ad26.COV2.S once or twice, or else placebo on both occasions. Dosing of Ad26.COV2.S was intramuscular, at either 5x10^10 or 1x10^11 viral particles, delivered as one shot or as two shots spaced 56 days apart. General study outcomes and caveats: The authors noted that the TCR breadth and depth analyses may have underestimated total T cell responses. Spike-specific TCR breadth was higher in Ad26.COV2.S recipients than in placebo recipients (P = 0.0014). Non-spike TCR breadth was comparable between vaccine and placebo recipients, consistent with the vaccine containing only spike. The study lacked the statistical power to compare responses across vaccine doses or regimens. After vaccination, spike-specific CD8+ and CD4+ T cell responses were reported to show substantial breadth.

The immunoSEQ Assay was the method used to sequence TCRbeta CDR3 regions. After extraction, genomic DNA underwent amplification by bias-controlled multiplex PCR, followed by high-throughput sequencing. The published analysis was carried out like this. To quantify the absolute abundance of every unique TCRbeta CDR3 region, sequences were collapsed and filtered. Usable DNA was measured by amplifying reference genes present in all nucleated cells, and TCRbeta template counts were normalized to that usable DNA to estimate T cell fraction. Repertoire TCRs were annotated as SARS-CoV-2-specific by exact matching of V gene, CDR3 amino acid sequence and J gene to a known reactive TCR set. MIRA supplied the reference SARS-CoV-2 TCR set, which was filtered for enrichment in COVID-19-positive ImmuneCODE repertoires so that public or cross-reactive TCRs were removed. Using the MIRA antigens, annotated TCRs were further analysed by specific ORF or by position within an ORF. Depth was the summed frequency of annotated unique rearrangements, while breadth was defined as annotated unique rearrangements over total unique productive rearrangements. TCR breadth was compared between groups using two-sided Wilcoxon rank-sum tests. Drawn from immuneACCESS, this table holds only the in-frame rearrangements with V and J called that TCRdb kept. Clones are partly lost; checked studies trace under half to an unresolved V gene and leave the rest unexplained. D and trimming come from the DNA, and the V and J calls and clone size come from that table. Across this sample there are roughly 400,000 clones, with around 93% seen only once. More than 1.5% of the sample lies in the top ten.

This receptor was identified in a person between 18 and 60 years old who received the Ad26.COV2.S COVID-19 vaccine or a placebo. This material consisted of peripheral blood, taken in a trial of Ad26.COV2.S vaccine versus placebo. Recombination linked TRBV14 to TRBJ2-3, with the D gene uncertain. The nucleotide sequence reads TGTGCCAGCAGCACACACGGTACAAATACGCAGTATTTT. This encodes CASSTHGTNTQYF.